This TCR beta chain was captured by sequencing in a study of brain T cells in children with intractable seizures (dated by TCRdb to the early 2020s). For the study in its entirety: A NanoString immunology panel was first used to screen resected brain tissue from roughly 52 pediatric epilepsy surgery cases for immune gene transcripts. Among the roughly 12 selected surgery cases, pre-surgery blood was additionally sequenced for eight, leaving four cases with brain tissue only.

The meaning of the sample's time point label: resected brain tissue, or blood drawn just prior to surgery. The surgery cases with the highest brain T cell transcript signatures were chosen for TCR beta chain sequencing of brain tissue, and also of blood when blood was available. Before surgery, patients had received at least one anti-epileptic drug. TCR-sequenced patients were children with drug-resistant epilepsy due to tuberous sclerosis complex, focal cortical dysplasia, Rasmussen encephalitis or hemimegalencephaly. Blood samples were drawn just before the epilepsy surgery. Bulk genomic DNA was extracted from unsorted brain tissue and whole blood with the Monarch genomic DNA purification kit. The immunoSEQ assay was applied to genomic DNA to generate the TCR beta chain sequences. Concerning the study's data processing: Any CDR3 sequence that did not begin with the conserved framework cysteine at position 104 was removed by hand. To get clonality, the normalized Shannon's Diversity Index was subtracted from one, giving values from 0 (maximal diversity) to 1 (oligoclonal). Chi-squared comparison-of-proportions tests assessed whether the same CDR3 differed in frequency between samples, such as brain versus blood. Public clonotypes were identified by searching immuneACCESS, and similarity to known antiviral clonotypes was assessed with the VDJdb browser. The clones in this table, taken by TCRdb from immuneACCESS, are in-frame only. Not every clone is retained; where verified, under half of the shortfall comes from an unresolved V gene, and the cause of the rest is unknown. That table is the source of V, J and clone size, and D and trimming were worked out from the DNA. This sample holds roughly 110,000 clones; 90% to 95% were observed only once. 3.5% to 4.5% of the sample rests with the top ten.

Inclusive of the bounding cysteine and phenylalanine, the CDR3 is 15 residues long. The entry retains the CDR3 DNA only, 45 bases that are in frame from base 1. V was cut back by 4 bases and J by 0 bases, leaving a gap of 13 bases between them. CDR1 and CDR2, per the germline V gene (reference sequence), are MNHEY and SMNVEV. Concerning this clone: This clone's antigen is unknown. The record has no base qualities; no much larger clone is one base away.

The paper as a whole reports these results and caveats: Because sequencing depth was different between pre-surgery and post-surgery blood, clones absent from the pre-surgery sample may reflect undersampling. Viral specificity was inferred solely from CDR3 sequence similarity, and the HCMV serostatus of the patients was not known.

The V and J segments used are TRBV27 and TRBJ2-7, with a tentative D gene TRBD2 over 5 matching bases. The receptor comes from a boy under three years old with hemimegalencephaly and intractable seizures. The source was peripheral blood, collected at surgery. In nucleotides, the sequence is TGTGCCAGCAGTTCTTTGGACTCGATCTCCTACGAGCAGTACTTC. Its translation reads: CASSSLDSISYEQYF.